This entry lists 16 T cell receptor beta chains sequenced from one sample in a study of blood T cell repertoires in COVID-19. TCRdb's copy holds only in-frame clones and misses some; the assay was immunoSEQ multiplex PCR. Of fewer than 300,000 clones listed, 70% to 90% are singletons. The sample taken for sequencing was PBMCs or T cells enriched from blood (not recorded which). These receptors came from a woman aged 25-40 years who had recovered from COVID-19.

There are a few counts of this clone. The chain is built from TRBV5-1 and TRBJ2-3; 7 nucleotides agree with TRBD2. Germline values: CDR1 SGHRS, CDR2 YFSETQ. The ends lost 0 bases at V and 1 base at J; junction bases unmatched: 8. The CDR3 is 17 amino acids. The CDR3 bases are TGCGCCAGCAGCTTGGGCTTGGGCGGGAGAGGCACAGATACGCAGTATTTT. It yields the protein CASSLGLGGRGTDTQYF.

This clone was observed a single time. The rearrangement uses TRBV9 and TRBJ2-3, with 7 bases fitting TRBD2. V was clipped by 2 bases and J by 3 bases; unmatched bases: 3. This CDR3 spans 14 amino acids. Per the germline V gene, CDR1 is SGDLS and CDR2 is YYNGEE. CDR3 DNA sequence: TGTGCCAGCAGCGTGGGGGGGATTACAGATACGCAGTATTTT. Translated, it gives CASSVGGITDTQYF.

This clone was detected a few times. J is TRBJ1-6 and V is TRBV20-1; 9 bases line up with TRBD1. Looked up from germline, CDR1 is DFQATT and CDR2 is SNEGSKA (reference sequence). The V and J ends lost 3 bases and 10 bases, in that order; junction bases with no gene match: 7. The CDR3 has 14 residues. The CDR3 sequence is CSASPGTGSSPLHF. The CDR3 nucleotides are TGCAGTGCTAGTCCCGGGACAGGGTCCTCACCCCTCCACTTT.

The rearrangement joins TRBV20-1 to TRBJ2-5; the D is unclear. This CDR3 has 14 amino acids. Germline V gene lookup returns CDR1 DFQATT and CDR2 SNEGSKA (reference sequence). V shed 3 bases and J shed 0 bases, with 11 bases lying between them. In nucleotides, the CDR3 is TGCAGTGCTAGTGGCGGAGTTAACCAAGAGACCCAGTACTTC. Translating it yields CSASGGVNQETQYF.

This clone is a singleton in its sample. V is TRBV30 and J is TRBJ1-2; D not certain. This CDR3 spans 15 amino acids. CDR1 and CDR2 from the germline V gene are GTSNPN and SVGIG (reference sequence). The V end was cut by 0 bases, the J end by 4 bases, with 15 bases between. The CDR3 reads CAWSVRPGRTYGYTF. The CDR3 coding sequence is TGTGCCTGGAGTGTAAGGCCAGGCCGCACCTATGGCTACACCTTC.

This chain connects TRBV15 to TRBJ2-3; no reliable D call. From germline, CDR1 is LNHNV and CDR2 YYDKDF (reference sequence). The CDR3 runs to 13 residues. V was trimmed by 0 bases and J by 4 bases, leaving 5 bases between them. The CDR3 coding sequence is TGTGCCACCAGCAGAGATGGAGCAGATACGCAGTATTTT. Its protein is CATSRDGADTQYF.

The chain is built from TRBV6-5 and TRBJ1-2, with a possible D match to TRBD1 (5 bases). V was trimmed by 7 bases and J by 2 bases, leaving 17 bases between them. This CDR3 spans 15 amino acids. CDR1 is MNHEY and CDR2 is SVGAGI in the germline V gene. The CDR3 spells CASTKGPRVNYGYTF. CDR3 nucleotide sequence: TGTGCCAGCACGAAGGGGCCCCGGGTAAACTATGGCTACACCTTC.

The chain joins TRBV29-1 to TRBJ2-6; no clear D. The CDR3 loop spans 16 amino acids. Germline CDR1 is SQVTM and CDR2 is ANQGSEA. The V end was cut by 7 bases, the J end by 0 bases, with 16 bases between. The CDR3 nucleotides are TGCAGCGCTTTTTTGGGCAGACGCTCTGGGGCCAACGTCCTGACTTTC. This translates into CSAFLGRRSGANVLTF.

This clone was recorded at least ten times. The CDR3 reads CAYTGGRGYTF. In DNA form, the CDR3 reads TGTGCCTACACAGGGGGCAGGGGCTACACCTTC. The rearrangement links TRBV30 to TRBJ1-2; TRBD1 matches at 9 bases. From germline, CDR1 is GTSNPN and CDR2 SVGIG (reference sequence). The CDR3 is made up of 11 amino acids. The junction had 5 bases not matched to a gene; V was cut back by 7 bases and J by 8 bases.

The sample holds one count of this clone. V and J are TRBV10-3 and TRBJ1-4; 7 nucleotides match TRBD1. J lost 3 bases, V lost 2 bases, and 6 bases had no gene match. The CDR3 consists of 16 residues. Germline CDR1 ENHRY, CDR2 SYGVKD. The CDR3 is CAISERRQGPNEKLFF. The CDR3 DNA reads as TGTGCCATCAGTGAGAGACGACAGGGACCTAATGAAAAACTGTTTTTT.

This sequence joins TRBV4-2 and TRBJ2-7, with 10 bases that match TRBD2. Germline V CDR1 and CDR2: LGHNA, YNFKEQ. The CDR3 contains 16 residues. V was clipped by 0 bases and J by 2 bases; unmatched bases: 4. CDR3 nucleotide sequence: TGTGCCAGCAGCCAAGAGGTAGCGGGAGGAACCTACGAGCAGTACTTC. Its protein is CASSQEVAGGTYEQYF.

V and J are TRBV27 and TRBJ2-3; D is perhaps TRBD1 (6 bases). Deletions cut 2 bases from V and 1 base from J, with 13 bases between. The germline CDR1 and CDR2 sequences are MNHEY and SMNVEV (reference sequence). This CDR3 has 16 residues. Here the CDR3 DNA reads TGTGCCAGCAGTTTAGGACAGTCTCTGGGCACAGATACGCAGTATTTT. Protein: CASSLGQSLGTDTQYF.

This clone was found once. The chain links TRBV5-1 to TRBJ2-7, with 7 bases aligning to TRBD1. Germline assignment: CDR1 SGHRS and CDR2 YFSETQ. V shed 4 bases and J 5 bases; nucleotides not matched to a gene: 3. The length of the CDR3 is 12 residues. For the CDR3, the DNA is TGCGCCAGCAGCCAAACAGGGGACGAGCAGTACTTC. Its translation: CASSQTGDEQYF.

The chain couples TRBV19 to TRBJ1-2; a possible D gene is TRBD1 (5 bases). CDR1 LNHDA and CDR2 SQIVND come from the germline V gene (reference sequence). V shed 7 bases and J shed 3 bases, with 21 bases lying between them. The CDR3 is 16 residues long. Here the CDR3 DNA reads TGTGCCAGTAAAGGGGCGTTCGGTAACTTATACTATGGCTACACCTTC. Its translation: CASKGAFGNLYYGYTF.

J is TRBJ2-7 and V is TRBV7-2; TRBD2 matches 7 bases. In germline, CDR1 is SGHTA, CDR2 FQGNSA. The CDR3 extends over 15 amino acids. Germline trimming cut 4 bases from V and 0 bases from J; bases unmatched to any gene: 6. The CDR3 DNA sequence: TGTGCCAGCAGCTACCCGGGACTAACCTCCTACGAGCAGTACTTC. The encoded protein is CASSYPGLTSYEQYF.

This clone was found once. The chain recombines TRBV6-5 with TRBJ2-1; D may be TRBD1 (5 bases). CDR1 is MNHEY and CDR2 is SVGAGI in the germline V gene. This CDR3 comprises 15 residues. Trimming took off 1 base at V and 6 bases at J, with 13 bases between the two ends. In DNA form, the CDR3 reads TGTGCCAGCAGTTACTTCGAATCCCAGGGCAATGAGCAGTTCTTC. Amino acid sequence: CASSYFESQGNEQFF.